The 12 T cell receptor beta chains listed next were all sequenced from one sample in a study of cytomegalovirus exposure and HLA in healthy donors. Clones were sequenced by immunoSEQ multiplex PCR, and TCRdb holds only the in-frame ones, with some missing. The data hold some 150,000 clones, with approximately 93% observed a single time. Sample: PBMCs. The receptors originated from a man in his late teens or twenties in good health and CMV-seronegative.

The gene calls are TRBV6-5 and TRBJ2-7; 7 bases are a match to TRBD1. With 6 bases clipped from V and 7 bases from J, the junction kept 6 bases outside the gene matches. The CDR3 loop spans 12 amino acids. The germline V gene has CDR1 MNHEY and CDR2 SVGAGI. The CDR3 DNA is TGTGCCAGCAGCCGACGACAGGGAGAGCAGTACTTC. It translates to CASSRRQGEQYF.

The chain combines TRBV6-1 with TRBJ2-7; 7 nucleotides agree with TRBD1. From germline, CDR1 is MNHNS and CDR2 SASEGT. Trimming took 2 bases from V and 5 from J; bases not matched to a gene: 9. CDR3 length: 15 amino acids. CDR3: CASSEYSRQGDEQYV. CDR3 DNA sequence: TGTGCCAGCAGTGAATACTCGAGACAGGGAGACGAGCAGTACGTC.

The V and J genes are TRBV6-6 and TRBJ1-5; 10 bases are a match to TRBD1. The CDR3 length is 15 residues. J was trimmed by 5 bases and V by 8 bases; bases with no gene match: 9. The germline V gene encodes CDR1 MNHNY and CDR2 SVGAGI (reference sequence). CDR3 residues: CASSYYGQGDQPQHF. For the CDR3, the DNA is TGTGCCAGCTCATACTACGGACAGGGGGATCAGCCCCAGCATTTT.

This clone was observed once. The chain links TRBV28 to TRBJ2-3, with a tentative D call TRBD1 (6 bases). Germline values: CDR1 MDHEN, CDR2 SYDVKM. V lost 3 bases, J lost 0 bases, and 16 bases lay in between. The CDR3 spans 17 residues. CDR3 coding DNA: TGTGCCAGCAGTTTGGTGAGACAGGCCGCTAGCACAGATACGCAGTATTTT. As protein: CASSLVRQAASTDTQYF.

J is TRBJ2-5 and V is TRBV28, with a possible D match to TRBD1 (6 bases). Trimming removed 4 bases from V and 5 bases from J, with 11 bases in between. CDR1 is MDHEN and CDR2 is SYDVKM in the germline V gene. This CDR3 comprises 13 residues. CDR3 amino acids: CASSSGQGETQYF. The DNA of the CDR3 is TGTGCCAGCAGTTCTGGTCAGGGGGAGACCCAGTACTTC.

The chain employs TRBV29-1 and TRBJ1-1, with D hard to call. Germline-derived CDR1 and CDR2 are SQVTM and ANQGSEA. The CDR3 sequence is 13 residues long. Trimming cost V 6 bases and J 0 bases, with 11 bases left between them. In DNA form, the CDR3 reads TGCAGCGTCGCCGGGATCCTGAACACTGAAGCTTTCTTT. It is translated as CSVAGILNTEAFF.

The chain employs TRBV14 and TRBJ1-6, with a weak D call TRBD1 (5 bases). The CDR3 is made up of 17 amino acids. Germline V gene lookup returns CDR1 SGHDN and CDR2 FVKESK. The V end was cut by 1 base, the J end by 10 bases, with 20 bases between. Here the CDR3 DNA reads TGTGCCAGCAGCCAAGTAAGGTTCAGGGAATCCGTCTCACCCCTCCACTTT. Translating it yields CASSQVRFRESVSPLHF. Looking up the rest from reference TRBV14 and TRBJ1-6 gives the full variable domain: EAGVTQFPSHSVIEKGQTVTLRCDPISGHDNLYWYRRVMGKEIKFLLHFVKESKQDESGMPNNRFLAERTGGTYSTLKVQPAELEDSGVYFCASSQVRFRESVSPLHFGNGTRLTVT.

This chain joins TRBV7-3 and TRBJ1-1; a possible D gene is TRBD1 (5 bases). Trimming pared 4 bases from V and 1 base from J, leaving 7 bases between. The CDR3 loop spans 13 amino acids. The germline V gene encodes CDR1 SGHTA and CDR2 FQGTGA. CDR3 in DNA: TGTGCCAGCAGCTACGGACAGAACACTGAAGCTTTCTTT. Translating it yields CASSYGQNTEAFF.

This chain uses TRBV2 with TRBJ2-5, with 10 bases lining up with TRBD1. There are 14 residues in the CDR3. CDR1 is SNHLY and CDR2 is FYNNEI in the germline V gene. Unmatched junction bases numbered 3, after V lost 6 bases and J lost 2 bases. The CDR3 nucleotides read TGTGCCAGCAGCGGACAGGGGGAACAAGAGACCCAGTACTTC. Translating gives CASSGQGEQETQYF.

To note about this clone: A read error may produce the germline difference seen at one junction end. The J gene is TRBJ1-2, the V gene TRBV5-8, with 9 bases fitting TRBD1. Germline CDR1 reads SGHTS; CDR2 reads YDEGEE. This CDR3 has 10 residues. The CDR3 DNA follows: TGTGCCAGCAGCGACGGACAGGGGAAGTTC. This translates into CASSDGQGKF.

Turning to this clone: Other DNA variants within this sample encode the same CDR3. This rearrangement joins TRBV9 to TRBJ2-5, with D unclear. The CDR3 contains 13 residues. Germline V lookup: CDR1 SGDLS, CDR2 YYNGEE. With 0 bases removed from V and 4 bases from J, the gap between germline ends came to 7 bases. CDR3 loop: CASSVVSGETQYF. The CDR3 nucleotides are TGTGCCAGCAGCGTAGTGAGTGGAGAGACCCAGTACTTC. The variable domain in full, with the rest retrieved from reference TRBV9 and TRBJ2-5, is DSGVTQTPKHLITATGQRVTLRCSPRSGDLSVYWYQQSLDQGLQFLIQYYNGEERAKGNILERFSAQQFPDLHSELNLSSLELGDSALYFCASSVVSGETQYFGPGTRLLVL.

A single count supports this clone. The gene calls are TRBV10-2 and TRBJ1-1; TRBD1 agrees at 7 bases. Germline values: CDR1 WSHSY, CDR2 SAAADI. J gave up 7 bases and V 7 bases, and 12 bases lay outside the gene matches. The CDR3 length is 14 residues. The DNA of the CDR3 is TGCGCCAGCACGGCGGCAGGGGGGAATCTTGAAGCTTTCTTT. It translates to CASTAAGGNLEAFF.